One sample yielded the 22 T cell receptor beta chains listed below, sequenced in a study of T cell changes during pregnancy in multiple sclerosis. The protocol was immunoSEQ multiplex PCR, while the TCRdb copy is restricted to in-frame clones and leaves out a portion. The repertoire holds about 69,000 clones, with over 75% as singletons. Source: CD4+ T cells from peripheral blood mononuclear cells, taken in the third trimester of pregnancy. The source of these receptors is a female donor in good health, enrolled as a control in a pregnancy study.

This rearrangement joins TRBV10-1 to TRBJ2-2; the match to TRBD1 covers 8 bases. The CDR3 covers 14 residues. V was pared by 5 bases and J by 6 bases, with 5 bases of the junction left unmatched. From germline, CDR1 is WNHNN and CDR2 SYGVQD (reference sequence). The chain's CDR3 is CASSRQTGAGELFF. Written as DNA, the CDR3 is TGCGCCAGCAGTAGACAGACAGGGGCCGGGGAGCTGTTTTTT.

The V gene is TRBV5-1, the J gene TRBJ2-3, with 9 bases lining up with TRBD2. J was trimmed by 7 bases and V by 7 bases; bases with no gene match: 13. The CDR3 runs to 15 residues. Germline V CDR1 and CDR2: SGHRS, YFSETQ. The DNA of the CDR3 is TGCGCCAGCCGCGACACAGGGGCGGGGGGGTATACGCAGTATTTT. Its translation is CASRDTGAGGYTQYF.

CDR3 in DNA: TGTGCCAGCAGCTATAACCGCATACCTAATGGAGCTTTCTTT. It is translated as CASSYNRIPNGAFF. This chain links TRBV13 with TRBJ1-1; unclear D gene. Germline values: CDR1 PRHDT, CDR2 FYEKMQ (reference sequence). The CDR3 is 14 residues long. Trimming removed 4 bases from V and 10 bases from J, with 19 bases in between.

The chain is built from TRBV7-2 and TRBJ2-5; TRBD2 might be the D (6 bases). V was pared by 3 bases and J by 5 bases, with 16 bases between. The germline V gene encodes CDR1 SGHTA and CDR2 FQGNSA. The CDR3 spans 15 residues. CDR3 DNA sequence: TGTGCCAGCAGCTTCCCTGGACTCCGGGGGGAGACCCAGTACTTC. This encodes CASSFPGLRGETQYF.

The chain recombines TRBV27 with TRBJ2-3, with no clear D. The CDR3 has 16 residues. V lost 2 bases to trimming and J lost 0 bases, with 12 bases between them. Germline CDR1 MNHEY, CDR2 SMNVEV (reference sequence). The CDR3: CASSLRRPSSTDTQYF. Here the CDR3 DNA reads TGTGCCAGCAGTTTAAGGAGACCCTCTAGCACAGATACGCAGTATTTT.

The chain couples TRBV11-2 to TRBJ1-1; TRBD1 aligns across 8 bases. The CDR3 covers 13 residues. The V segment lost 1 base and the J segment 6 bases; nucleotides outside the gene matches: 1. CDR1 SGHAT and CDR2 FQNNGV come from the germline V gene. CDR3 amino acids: CASSLGQGSEAFF. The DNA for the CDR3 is TGTGCCAGCAGCTTAGGACAGGGGTCTGAAGCTTTCTTT.

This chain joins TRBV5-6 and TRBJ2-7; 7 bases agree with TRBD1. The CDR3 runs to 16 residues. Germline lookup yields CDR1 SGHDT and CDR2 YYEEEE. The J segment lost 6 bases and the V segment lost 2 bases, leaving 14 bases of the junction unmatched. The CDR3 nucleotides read TGTGCCAGCAGCTTCCCCCGGGACAGCCTCTCGGGCGAGCAGTACTTC. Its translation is CASSFPRDSLSGEQYF.

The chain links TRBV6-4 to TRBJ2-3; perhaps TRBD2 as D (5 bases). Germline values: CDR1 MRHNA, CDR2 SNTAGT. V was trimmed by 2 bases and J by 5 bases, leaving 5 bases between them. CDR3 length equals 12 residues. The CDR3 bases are TGTGCCAGCAGTGACGAGGGAGATACGCAGTATTTT. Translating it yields CASSDEGDTQYF.

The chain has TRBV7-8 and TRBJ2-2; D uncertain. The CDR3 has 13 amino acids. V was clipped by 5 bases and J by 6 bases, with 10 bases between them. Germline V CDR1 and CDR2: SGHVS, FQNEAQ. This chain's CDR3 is CASSNIDAGELFF. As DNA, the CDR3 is TGTGCCAGCAGCAACATCGATGCCGGGGAGCTGTTTTTT.

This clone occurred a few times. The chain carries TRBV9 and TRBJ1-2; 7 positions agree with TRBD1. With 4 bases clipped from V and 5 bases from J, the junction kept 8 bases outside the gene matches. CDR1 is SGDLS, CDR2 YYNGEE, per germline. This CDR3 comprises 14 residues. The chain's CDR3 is CASSLRTGLYGYTF. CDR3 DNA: TGTGCCAGCAGCCTTAGGACAGGTTTATATGGCTACACCTTC.

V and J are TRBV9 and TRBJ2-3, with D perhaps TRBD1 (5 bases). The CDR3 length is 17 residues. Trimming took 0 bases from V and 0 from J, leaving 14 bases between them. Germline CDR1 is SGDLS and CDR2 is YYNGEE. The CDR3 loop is CASSVGGSVSSTDTQYF. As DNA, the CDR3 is TGTGCCAGCAGCGTAGGGGGCAGCGTTTCTAGCACAGATACGCAGTATTTT.

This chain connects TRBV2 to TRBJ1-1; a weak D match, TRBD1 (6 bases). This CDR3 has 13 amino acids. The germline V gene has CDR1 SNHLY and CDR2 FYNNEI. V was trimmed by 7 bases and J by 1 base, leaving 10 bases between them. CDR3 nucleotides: TGTGCCAGCACCTCGGACAGGAACACTGAAGCTTTCTTT. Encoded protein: CASTSDRNTEAFF.

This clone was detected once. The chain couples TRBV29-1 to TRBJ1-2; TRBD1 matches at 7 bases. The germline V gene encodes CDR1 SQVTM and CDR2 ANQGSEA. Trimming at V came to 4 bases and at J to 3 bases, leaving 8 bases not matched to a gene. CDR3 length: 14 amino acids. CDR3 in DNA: TGCAGCGTTGGTCCCAGGGGGAAAGACTATGGCTACACCTTC. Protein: CSVGPRGKDYGYTF.

CDR3 nucleotides: TGTGCCAGCAGCTTAGTAGCGAGACAAGAGACCCAGTACTTC. This translates into CASSLVARQETQYF. This chain uses TRBV11-3 with TRBJ2-5, with a weak D call TRBD2 (5 bases). Trimming cost V 1 base and J 2 bases, with 8 bases left between them. The CDR3 runs 14 residues. CDR1 is SGHNT, CDR2 YENEEA, per germline.

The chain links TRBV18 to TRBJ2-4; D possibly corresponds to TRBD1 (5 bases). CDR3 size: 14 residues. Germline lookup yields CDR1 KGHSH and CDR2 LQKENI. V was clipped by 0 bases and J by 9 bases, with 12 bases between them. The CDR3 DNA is TGTGCCAGCTCACCACCAGGGGTCGAAGGCATTCAGTACTTC. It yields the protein CASSPPGVEGIQYF.

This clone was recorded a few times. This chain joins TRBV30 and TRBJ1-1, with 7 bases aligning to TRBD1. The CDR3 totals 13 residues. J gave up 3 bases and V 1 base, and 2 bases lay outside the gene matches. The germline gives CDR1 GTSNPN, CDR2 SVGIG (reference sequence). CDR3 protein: CAWSGDRDTEAFF. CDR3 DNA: TGTGCCTGGAGTGGCGACAGGGACACTGAAGCTTTCTTT.

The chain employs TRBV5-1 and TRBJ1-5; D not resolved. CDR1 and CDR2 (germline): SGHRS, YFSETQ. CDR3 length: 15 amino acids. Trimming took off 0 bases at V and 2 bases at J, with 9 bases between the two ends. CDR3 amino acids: CASSLGADGNQPQHF. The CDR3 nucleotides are TGCGCCAGCAGCTTGGGGGCAGATGGCAATCAGCCCCAGCATTTT.

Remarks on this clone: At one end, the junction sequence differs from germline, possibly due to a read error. The CDR3 sequence is CASSVARNTEAFF. Written as DNA, the CDR3 is TGTGCCAGCAGCGTAGCCAGGAACACTGAAGCTTTCTTT. The chain is built from TRBV7-2 and TRBJ1-1; D unclear. This CDR3 region has 13 residues. Germline V lookup: CDR1 SGHTA, CDR2 FQGNSA.

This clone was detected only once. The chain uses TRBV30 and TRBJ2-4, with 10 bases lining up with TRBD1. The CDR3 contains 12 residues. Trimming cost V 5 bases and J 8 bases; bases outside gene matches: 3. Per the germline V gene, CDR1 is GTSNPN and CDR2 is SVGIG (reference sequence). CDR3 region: CAWDRGRDIQYF. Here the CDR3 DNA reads TGTGCCTGGGACAGGGGGCGAGACATTCAGTACTTC.

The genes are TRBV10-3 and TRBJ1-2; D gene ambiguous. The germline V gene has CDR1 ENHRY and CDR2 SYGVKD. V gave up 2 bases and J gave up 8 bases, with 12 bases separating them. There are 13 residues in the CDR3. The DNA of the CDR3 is TGTGCCATCAGTGAGGGTATAGAGGGAGGCTACACCTTC. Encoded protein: CAISEGIEGGYTF.

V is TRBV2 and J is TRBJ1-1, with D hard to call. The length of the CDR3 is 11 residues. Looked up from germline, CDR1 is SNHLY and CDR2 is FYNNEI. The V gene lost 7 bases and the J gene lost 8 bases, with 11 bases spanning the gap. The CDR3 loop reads CASNNSPEAFF. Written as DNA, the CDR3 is TGTGCCAGCAACAACAGCCCCGAAGCTTTCTTT. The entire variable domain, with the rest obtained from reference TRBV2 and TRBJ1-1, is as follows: EPEVTQTPSHQVTQMGQEVILRCVPISNHLYFYWYRQILGQKVEFLVSFYNNEISEKSEIFDDQFSVERPDGSNFTLKIRSTKLEDSAMYFCASNNSPEAFFGQGTRLTVV.

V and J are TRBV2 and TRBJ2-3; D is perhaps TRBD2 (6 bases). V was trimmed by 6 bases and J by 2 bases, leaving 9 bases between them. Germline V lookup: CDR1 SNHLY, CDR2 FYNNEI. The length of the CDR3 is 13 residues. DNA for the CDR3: TGTGCCAGCAGCAGCGGGTACACAGATACGCAGTATTTT. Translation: CASSSGYTDTQYF.